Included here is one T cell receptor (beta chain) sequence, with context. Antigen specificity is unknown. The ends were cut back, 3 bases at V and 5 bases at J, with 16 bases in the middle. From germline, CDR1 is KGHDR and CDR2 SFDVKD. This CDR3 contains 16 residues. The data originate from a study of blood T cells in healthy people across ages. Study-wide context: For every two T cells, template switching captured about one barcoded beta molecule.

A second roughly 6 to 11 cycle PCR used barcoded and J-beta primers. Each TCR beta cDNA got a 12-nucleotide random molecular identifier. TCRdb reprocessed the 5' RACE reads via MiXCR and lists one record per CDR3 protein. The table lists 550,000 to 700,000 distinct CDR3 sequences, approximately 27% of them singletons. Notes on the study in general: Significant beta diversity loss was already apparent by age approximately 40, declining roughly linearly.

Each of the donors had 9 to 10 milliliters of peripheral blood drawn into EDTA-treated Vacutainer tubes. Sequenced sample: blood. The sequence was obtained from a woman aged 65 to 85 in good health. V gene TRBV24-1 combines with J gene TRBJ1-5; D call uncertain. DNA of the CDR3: TGTGCCACCAGTGATCCCAAAATTGGGATTGATCAGCCCCAGCATTTT. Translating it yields CATSDPKIGIDQPQHF.